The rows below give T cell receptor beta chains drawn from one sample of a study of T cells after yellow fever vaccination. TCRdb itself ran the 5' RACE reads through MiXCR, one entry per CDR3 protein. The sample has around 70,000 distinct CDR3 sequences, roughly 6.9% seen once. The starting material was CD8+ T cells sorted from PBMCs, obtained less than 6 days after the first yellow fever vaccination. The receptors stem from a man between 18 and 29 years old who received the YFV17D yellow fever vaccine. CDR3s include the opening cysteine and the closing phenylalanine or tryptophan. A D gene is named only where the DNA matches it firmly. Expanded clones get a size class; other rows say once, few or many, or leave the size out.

TGTGCCAGCAGTTTAGCTAGGGGGGCAAGATTGACTGAAGCTTTCTTT | CASSLARGARLTEAFF | NA | TRBJ1-1 | many | TRBV27
TGTGCCAGCAGTTACCTAGGGAACCAGCCCCAGCATTTT | CASSYLGNQPQHF | NA | TRBJ1-5 | many | TRBV6-2/TRBV6-3
TGTGCCAGCAGTCGCCAGCTGGGGCTGGTTGAAAAACTGTTTTTT | CASSRQLGLVEKLFF | NA | TRBJ1-4 | few | TRBV28
TGTGCCTGGAGTGTAGGGGTGGGGGCGGATGAGCAGTTCTTC | CAWSVGVGADEQFF | NA | TRBJ2-1 | many | TRBV30
TGTGCCAGCAGCCGGACTAGCACAGATACGCAGTATTTT | CASSRTSTDTQYF | NA | TRBJ2-3 | many | TRBV3-1
TGTGCCAGCAGCTTAGAAGGGGGATACAATGAGCAGTTCTTC | CASSLEGGYNEQFF | NA | TRBJ2-1 | many | TRBV7-9
TGTGCCAGCAGCTTGGGGCAGGGGCAGAGCTACGAGCAGTACTTC | CASSLGQGQSYEQYF | NA | TRBJ2-7 | many | TRBV7-9
TGTGCCAGCAGTTTAGAGGGACAGCTCAATGAGCAGTTCTTC | CASSLEGQLNEQFF | TRBD1 | TRBJ2-1 | NA | TRBV28
TGCAGTGCCCATGATGGGTACACCGGGGAGCTGTTTTTT | CSAHDGYTGELFF | NA | TRBJ2-2 | many | TRBV20-1
TGTGCCAGCAGCCTTGGGACCCCCGATGGGCAGTTCTTC | CASSLGTPDGQFF | NA | TRBJ2-1 | few | TRBV7-3
TGTGCCAGCACCGAATCGAGACAGGGAGGGTACTATGGCTACACCTTC | CASTESRQGGYYGYTF | TRBD1 | TRBJ1-2 | few | TRBV7-2
TGTGCCAGCAGTGGGACAGTCTCTGGGGCCAACGTCCTGACTTTC | CASSGTVSGANVLTF | TRBD1 | TRBJ2-6 | NA | TRBV28
TGCAGTGCTAGAGCGTCGTGGCAGTCCACAGATACGCAGTATTTT | CSARASWQSTDTQYF | NA | TRBJ2-3 | many | TRBV20-1
TGTGCCAGCAGCCAATCGGGACGAAGCTACGAGCAGTACTTC | CASSQSGRSYEQYF | NA | TRBJ2-7 | many | TRBV4-2
TGTGCCATCAGTGGTACAGAGGACGACACAGATACGCAGTATTTT | CAISGTEDDTDTQYF | NA | TRBJ2-3 | few | TRBV10-3
TGCAGTGCTGCGAGCTCCTACGAGCAGTACTTC | CSAASSYEQYF | NA | TRBJ2-7 | many | TRBV20-1
TGTGCCAGCAGCCAAATCCCACTAGCGGGGAGCCCCACAGATACGCAGTATTTT | CASSQIPLAGSPTDTQYF | TRBD2 | TRBJ2-3 | few | TRBV14
TGCAGTGCTAGAGTGTATCTCTATGGCTACACCTTC | CSARVYLYGYTF | NA | TRBJ1-2 | NA | TRBV20-1
TGTGCCAGCAGCCACAAAATATCCCAGGGGCTACTCATCTATGGCTACACCTTC | CASSHKISQGLLIYGYTF | NA | TRBJ1-2 | NA | TRBV7-8
TGTGCCAGCAGCTCCCCCCTGAACACCGGGGAGCTGTTTTTT | CASSSPLNTGELFF | NA | TRBJ2-2 | few | TRBV5-4
TGTGCCAGCAGCTTACTAAGGGACAGGGGCTATGGCTACACCTTC | CASSLLRDRGYGYTF | TRBD1 | TRBJ1-2 | few | TRBV7-9
TGTGCCACCAGTGATGCTGGGGGCACTGAAGCTTTCTTT | CATSDAGGTEAFF | NA | TRBJ1-1 | few | TRBV24-1